This T cell receptor (beta chain) is from a study of T cells in localized non-small cell lung cancer. Findings and limits, study-wide: Among the top 100 tumor clones, a median 57 appeared in adjacent lung. An association was observed between higher blood T cell density and longer overall survival. Uninvolved adjacent lung had higher T cell clonality than tumor and all other tissues.

The data were produced by immunoSEQ multiplex PCR, yet TCRdb's version contains in-frame clones alone and is incomplete. The table lists thousands of clones, roughly 47% of them singletons. Note on this clone: Its antigen is currently unknown.

The origin of this receptor is a woman aged 40 to 75 with stage II squamous cell lung carcinoma. Sequences were derived from lung tumor tissue, sampled before any cancer treatment.

As DNA, the CDR3 is TGTGCCAGCAGTCCGACTTATAATAGCGAGCAGTACGTC. It yields the protein CASSPTYNSEQYV. The genes are TRBV28 and TRBJ2-7; no reliable D call. The CDR3 consists of 13 residues. The germline V gene has CDR1 MDHEN and CDR2 SYDVKM. The ends were cut back, 5 bases at V and 6 bases at J, with 14 bases in the middle.